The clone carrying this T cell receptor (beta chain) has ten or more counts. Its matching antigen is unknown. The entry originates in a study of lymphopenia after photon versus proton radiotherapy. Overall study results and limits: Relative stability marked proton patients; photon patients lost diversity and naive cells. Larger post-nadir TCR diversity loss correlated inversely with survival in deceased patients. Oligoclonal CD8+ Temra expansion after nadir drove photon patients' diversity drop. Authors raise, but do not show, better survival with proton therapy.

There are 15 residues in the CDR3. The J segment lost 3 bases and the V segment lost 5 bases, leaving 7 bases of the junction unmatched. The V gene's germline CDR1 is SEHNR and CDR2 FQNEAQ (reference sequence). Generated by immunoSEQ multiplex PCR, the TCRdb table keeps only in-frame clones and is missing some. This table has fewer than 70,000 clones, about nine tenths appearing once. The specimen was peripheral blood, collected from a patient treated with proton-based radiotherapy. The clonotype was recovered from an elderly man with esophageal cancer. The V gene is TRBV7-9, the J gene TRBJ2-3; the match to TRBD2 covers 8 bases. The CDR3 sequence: CASSPSRLATDTQYF. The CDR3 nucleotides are TGTGCCAGCAGCCCTTCCAGACTAGCGACAGATACGCAGTATTTT.